This T cell receptor (beta chain) was identified during a study of blood T cell repertoires in COVID-19. Across the whole study: The analysed material was cDNA or gDNA that came from T cells, B-cell-depleted T cells, or PBMCs.

V lost 8 bases and J lost 1, with 9 bases in between. From germline, CDR1 is SEHNR and CDR2 FQNEAQ (reference sequence). This CDR3 spans 12 amino acids. Recovered status applied to Cohort 3 donors who had two consecutive negative PCRs. It also applied to those with clearance or with symptom resolution. Sequencing used immunoSEQ multiplex PCR; TCRdb keeps in-frame clones, though not all of them. The sample gives a few hundred thousand clones, 70% to 90% of which show up once; 1.5% to 2% is in the top ten. Sequenced material: PBMCs or T cells enriched from blood (not recorded which). This chain links TRBV7-9 with TRBJ2-7, with a possible D match to TRBD1 (6 bases). The source of this sequence is a woman between 40 and 55 years old who had recovered from COVID-19. This chain's CDR3 is CASGDRSYEQYF. The CDR3 nucleotides read TGTGCCAGCGGTGACAGGTCCTACGAGCAGTACTTC. The full variable domain, its missing parts supplied by reference TRBV7-9 and TRBJ2-7, is DTGVSQNPRHKITKRGQNVTFRCDPISEHNRLYWYRQTLGQGPEFLTYFQNEAQLEKSRLLSDRFSAERPKGSFSTLEIQRTEQGDSAMYLCASGDRSYEQYFGPGTRLTVT.